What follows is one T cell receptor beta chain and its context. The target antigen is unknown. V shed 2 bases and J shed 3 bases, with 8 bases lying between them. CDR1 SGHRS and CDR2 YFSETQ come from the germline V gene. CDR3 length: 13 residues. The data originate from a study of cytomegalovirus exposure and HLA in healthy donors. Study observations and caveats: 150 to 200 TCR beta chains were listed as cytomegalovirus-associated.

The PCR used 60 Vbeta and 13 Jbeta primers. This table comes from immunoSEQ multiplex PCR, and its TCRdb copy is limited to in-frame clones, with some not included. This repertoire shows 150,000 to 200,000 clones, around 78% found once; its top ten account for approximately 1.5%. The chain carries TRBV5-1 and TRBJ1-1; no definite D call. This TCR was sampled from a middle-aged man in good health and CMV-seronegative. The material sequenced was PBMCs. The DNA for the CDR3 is TGCGCCAGCAGCTTTACCGGTGACACTGAAGCTTTCTTT. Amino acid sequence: CASSFTGDTEAFF.